A selection of T cell receptor beta chains follows, all from one sample in a study of cytomegalovirus exposure and HLA in healthy donors. The table came from immunoSEQ multiplex PCR; TCRdb's copy has only in-frame clones and leaves some out. The sample includes more than 95,000 clones, 70% to 75% seen only once; the top ten take 1.6%. Sample: PBMCs. The receptors derive from a woman aged 18-30 years in good health and CMV-seronegative. Each CDR3 is given with its conserved first and last residue. The D gene is left open where the match is weak. Clone size is not always given. Where it is, it says once, few, many or a class for expanded clones.

>TRBJ1-2|TRBV5-1|.|.
CASSRDTSPGGYTF
TGCGCCAGCAGCCGGGATACCTCCCCGGGAGGCTACACCTTC
>TRBJ1-1|TRBV19|.|TRBD1
CASSIGHRGIRTAFF
TGTGCCAGTAGTATAGGCCACAGGGGCATCCGGACGGCTTTCTTT
>TRBJ2-3|TRBV2|.|TRBD2
CASIGTSGGSTDTQYF
TGTGCCAGCATCGGGACTAGCGGGGGGTCCACAGATACGCAGTATTTT
>TRBJ1-1|TRBV18|.|.
CASSPLSGGDTEAFF
TGTGCCAGCTCACCCCTGAGTGGGGGGGACACTGAAGCTTTCTTT
>TRBJ1-1|TRBV28|.|TRBD1
CASSRTGTGEAFF
TGTGCCAGCAGTCGTACCGGGACAGGGGAAGCTTTCTTT
>TRBJ2-2|TRBV7-2|.|TRBD1
CASSLGGGNTGELFF
TGTGCCAGCAGCTTAGGAGGGGGCAACACCGGGGAGCTGTTTTTT
>TRBJ2-7|TRBV5-6|.|.
CASSSAVGFDSYEQYF
TGTGCCAGCAGCTCGGCGGTAGGTTTCGACTCCTACGAGCAGTACTTC
>TRBJ2-3|TRBV28|few|.
CASSLRDTNTDTQYF
TGTGCCAGCAGTTTACGGGACACCAACACAGATACGCAGTATTTT
>TRBJ2-3|TRBV19|.|TRBD2
CASSIAGTGGDTQYF
TGTGCCAGTAGTATCGCTGGGACGGGAGGAGATACGCAGTATTTT
>TRBJ1-1|TRBV28|.|TRBD1
CASSSDRGLNTEAFF
TGTGCCAGCAGTTCGGACAGGGGGCTGAACACTGAAGCTTTCTTT
>TRBJ1-6|TRBV29-1|once|.
CSVQQTGSPLHF
TGCAGCGTGCAACAGACGGGATCACCCCTCCACTTT
>TRBJ1-6|TRBV30|few|TRBD1
CAWSVGRGRNSPLHF
TGTGCCTGGAGTGTGGGCAGGGGGCGGAATTCACCCCTCCACTTT
>TRBJ1-2|TRBV5-6|.|TRBD1
CASSSPDLLQGNYGYTF
TGTGCCAGCAGCTCCCCCGATTTATTACAGGGGAACTATGGCTACACCTTC
>TRBJ2-6|TRBV28|once|TRBD1
CASSDRSSGANVLTF
TGTGCCAGCTCGGACAGGTCCTCTGGGGCCAACGTCCTGACTTTC
>TRBJ1-3|TRBV9|.|.
CASSVGSSGNTIYF
TGTGCCAGCAGCGTAGGGAGCTCTGGAAACACCATATATTTT
>TRBJ1-1|TRBV14|.|.
CASSPQVTPNTEAFF
TGTGCCAGCAGCCCCCAGGTCACTCCGAACACTGAAGCTTTCTTT
>TRBJ2-5|TRBV5-1|.|TRBD2
CASSFGLAGGQETQYF
TGCGCCAGCAGCTTTGGACTAGCGGGGGGACAAGAGACCCAGTACTTC
>TRBJ2-5|TRBV29-1|once|.
CSATPGVETQYF
TGCAGCGCTACACCAGGGGTAGAGACCCAGTACTTC
>TRBJ2-2|TRBV30|.|.
CAWSPGGGPGELFF
TGTGCCTGGAGTCCCGGAGGAGGTCCCGGGGAGCTGTTTTTT
>TRBJ2-3|TRBV5-1|.|TRBD1
CASSLEQGYTDTQYF
TGCGCCAGCAGCCTAGAACAGGGGTACACAGATACGCAGTATTTT
>TRBJ1-5|TRBV28|.|.
CASSPPRTGRDQHF
TGTGCCAGCAGTCCTCCCCGGACCGGCCGGGACCAGCATTTT
>TRBJ2-3|TRBV9|.|.
CASSVNRGEDTQYF
TGTGCCAGCAGCGTTAACCGCGGGGAGGATACGCAGTATTTT
>TRBJ1-4|TRBV5-1|.|TRBD1
CASSTLPTGINEKLFF
TGTGCCAGCAGCACTCTCCCGACAGGGATTAATGAAAAACTGTTTTTT
>TRBJ1-2|TRBV30|.|TRBD1
CAWSATGVAYGYTF
TGTGCCTGGAGTGCCACAGGGGTGGCCTATGGCTACACCTTC
>TRBJ1-2|TRBV2|.|.
CASTAQGGKANYGYTF
TGTGCCAGCACGGCACAGGGTGGGAAGGCTAACTATGGTTACACCTTC
>TRBJ1-1|TRBV15|.|.
CATSRGGRRNTEAFF
TGTGCCACCAGCAGAGGCGGCCGTCGAAACACTGAAGCTTTCTTT
>TRBJ2-1|TRBV6-1|.|.
CASSEVRGYNEQFF
TGTGCCAGCAGTGAGGTCCGGGGTTACAATGAGCAGTTCTTC
>TRBJ1-5|TRBV6-1|.|.
CASITGVGGNQPQHF
TGTGCCAGCATAACGGGAGTTGGGGGCAATCAGCCCCAGCATTTT
>TRBJ1-6|TRBV6-4|.|TRBD1
CASSRDRGSPLHF
TGTGCCAGCAGCCGCGACAGGGGTTCACCCCTCCACTTT
>TRBJ2-3|TRBV6-1|.|TRBD2
CASSEIAGSTDTQYF
TGTGCCAGCAGTGAAATAGCGGGGAGCACAGATACGCAGTATTTT
>TRBJ1-5|TRBV6-5|.|.
CASRLRQANQPQHF
TGTGCCAGCAGACTCAGACAGGCTAATCAGCCCCAGCATTTT
>TRBJ1-1|TRBV11-3|.|.
CASSFKGSTEAFF
TGTGCCAGCAGCTTCAAGGGGTCCACTGAAGCTTTCTTT
>TRBJ1-1|TRBV6-5|few|.
CASKGVGTEAFF
TGTGCCAGCAAAGGGGTGGGGACTGAAGCTTTCTTT
>TRBJ2-5|TRBV4-1|.|.
CASSHPWGRRDQETQYF
TGCGCCAGCAGCCACCCCTGGGGCAGAAGAGACCAAGAGACCCAGTACTTC
>TRBJ1-1|TRBV19|.|.
CACQGVNTEAFF
TGTGCCTGCCAAGGGGTTAACACTGAAGCTTTCTTT
>TRBJ1-4|TRBV28|.|.
CASSSEGTLGEKLFF
TGTGCCAGCAGTTCTGAGGGCACCCTGGGCGAAAAACTGTTTTTT
>TRBJ2-5|TRBV5-1|few|.
CASSYSGQQETQYF
TGCGCCAGCAGCTACAGCGGTCAACAAGAGACCCAGTACTTC
>TRBJ1-1|TRBV27|.|.
CASSPHSRYPEAFF
TGTGCCAGCAGTCCCCATTCCCGGTACCCTGAAGCTTTCTTT
>TRBJ1-2|TRBV2|.|TRBD1
CASSVDTGGAGGYTF
TGTGCCAGCAGTGTGGATACAGGGGGCGCGGGAGGCTACACCTTC
>TRBJ1-5|TRBV9|once|TRBD1
CASSVSGQGGQPQHF
TGTGCCAGCAGCGTAAGTGGACAGGGCGGTCAGCCCCAGCATTTT
>TRBJ1-2|TRBV7-2|.|.
CASSSPGGSGYTF
TGTGCCAGCAGCTCCCCGGGTGGGTCGGGCTACACCTTC
>TRBJ2-5|TRBV6-1|.|.
CASGGVGEETQYF
TGTGCCAGCGGTGGGGTCGGAGAAGAGACCCAGTACTTC
>TRBJ1-1|TRBV30|.|.
CAWSVQGDTEAFF
TGTGCCTGGAGTGTACAGGGCGACACTGAAGCTTTCTTT
>TRBJ2-3|TRBV5-1|few|TRBD2
CASSLDPSGGSTDTQYF
TGCGCCAGCAGCTTGGATCCCAGCGGGGGTAGCACAGATACGCAGTATTTT
>TRBJ1-5|TRBV30|.|TRBD1
CAWTLTGGGQPQHF
TGTGCCTGGACCTTGACAGGGGGGGGTCAGCCCCAGCATTTT
>TRBJ1-1|TRBV5-5|.|.
CASSFPDIGAFF
TGTGCCAGCAGCTTCCCGGACATTGGAGCTTTCTTT
>TRBJ1-1|TRBV5-1|.|TRBD1
CASSWSGTGSLGEAFF
TGCGCCAGCAGCTGGTCCGGGACAGGGTCGTTGGGTGAAGCTTTCTTT
>TRBJ1-3|TRBV7-2|.|.
CASSLVAGISGNTIYF
TGTGCCAGCAGCCTCGTTGCGGGAATCTCTGGAAACACCATATATTTT
>TRBJ2-4|TRBV5-4|.|.
CASSSGQLAKNIQYF
TGTGCCAGCAGCTCTGGACAGCTAGCCAAAAACATTCAGTACTTC
>TRBJ2-7|TRBV19|.|.
CASSRTAYEQYF
TGTGCCAGTAGCAGGACAGCCTACGAGCAGTACTTC
>TRBJ2-7|TRBV7-6|.|TRBD1
CASNPGTGLYEQYF
TGTGCCAGCAACCCCGGGACAGGGCTTTACGAGCAGTACTTC
>TRBJ1-1|TRBV5-4|.|TRBD1
CASSSPRGMNTEAFF
TGTGCCAGCAGCTCCCCCAGGGGGATGAACACTGAAGCTTTCTTT
>TRBJ2-7|TRBV5-4|.|TRBD1
CASSWDRSYEQYF
TGTGCCAGCAGCTGGGACAGGTCCTACGAGCAGTACTTC
>TRBJ2-2|TRBV2|.|TRBD2
CASSERRGALGGELFF
TGTGCCAGCAGTGAGCGGCGGGGGGCCTTAGGCGGGGAGCTGTTTTTT
>TRBJ1-5|TRBV28|.|TRBD1
CASNFRQGGNQPQHF
TGTGCCAGCAATTTCCGGCAGGGGGGTAATCAGCCCCAGCATTTT
>TRBJ1-4|TRBV5-1|once|.
CASMADSVNEKLFF
TGCGCCAGCATGGCGGACAGCGTTAATGAAAAACTGTTTTTT